The text below deals with one TCR beta chain. The CDR3 loop spans 13 amino acids. Trimming removed 7 bases at V and 4 bases at J, with 11 bases between. Germline V CDR1 and CDR2: SNHLY, FYNNEI. TCRdb keeps only in-frame clones here, not all; method: immunoSEQ multiplex PCR. The repertoire has 250,000 to 300,000 clones, around 90% of them found once; the top ten carry 0.35% to 0.45%. These data come from a study of cytomegalovirus exposure and HLA in healthy donors. The J gene is TRBJ1-5, the V gene TRBV2, with a tentative D call TRBD1 (5 bases). Source material: PBMCs. This TCR derives from a woman younger than 35 in good health and CMV-seronegative. The CDR3 nucleotides read TGTGCCAGCATGACCCGGGGGAATCAGCCCCAGCATTTT. Translating it yields CASMTRGNQPQHF.